Below, one TCR beta chain is given with its context. This specimen belongs to a study of control samples from healthy donors and cancer patients. From germline, CDR1 is SGHNT and CDR2 YYREEE (reference sequence). V was clipped by 4 bases and J by 3 bases; unmatched bases: 6. The CDR3 has 14 amino acids. Clones were sequenced by immunoSEQ multiplex PCR, and TCRdb holds only the in-frame ones, with some missing. The data show about 250,000 clones, over 75% seen once. The specimen sequenced was PBMCs. This receptor was obtained from a woman in her fifties or sixties with lung cancer. V is TRBV5-4 and J is TRBJ2-7, with 8 bases fitting TRBD1. The CDR3 protein is CASSPTGVSYEQYF. CDR3 DNA: TGTGCCAGCAGCCCGACAGGGGTCAGCTACGAGCAGTACTTC.